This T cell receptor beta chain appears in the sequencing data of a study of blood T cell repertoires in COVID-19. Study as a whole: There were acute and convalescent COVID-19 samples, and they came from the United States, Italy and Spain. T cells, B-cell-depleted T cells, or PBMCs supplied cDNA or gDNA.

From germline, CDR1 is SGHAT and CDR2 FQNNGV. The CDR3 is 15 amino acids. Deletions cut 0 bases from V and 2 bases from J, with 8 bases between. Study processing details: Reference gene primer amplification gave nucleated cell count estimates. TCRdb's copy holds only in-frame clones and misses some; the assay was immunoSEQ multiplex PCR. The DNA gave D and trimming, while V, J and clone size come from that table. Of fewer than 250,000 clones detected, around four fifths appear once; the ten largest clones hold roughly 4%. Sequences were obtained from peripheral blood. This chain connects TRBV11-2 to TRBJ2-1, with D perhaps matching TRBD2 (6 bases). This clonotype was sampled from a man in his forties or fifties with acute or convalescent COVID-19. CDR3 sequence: CASSLEGGTYNEQFF. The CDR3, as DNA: TGTGCCAGCAGCTTAGAGGGAGGTACCTACAATGAGCAGTTCTTC.